These T cell receptor beta chains were read from a single sample in a study of blood T cell repertoires in COVID-19. Produced via immunoSEQ multiplex PCR; TCRdb's table is partial and in-frame only. The sample yields fewer than 90,000 clones, approximately 90% seen once. Sequenced: peripheral blood. The origin of the receptors is a male donor with acute or convalescent COVID-19. Each CDR3 is given with its conserved first and last residue. The D gene is left open where the match is weak.

J gene,V gene,D gene,CDR3 protein
TRBJ2-5,TRBV7-9,TRBD2,CASSANGLAGETQYF
TRBJ2-5,TRBV18,.,CASSRSWQQEETQYF
TRBJ2-5,TRBV6-1,TRBD1,CASSEAAGGLETQYF
TRBJ2-5,TRBV30,TRBD2,CAWSSGAGSRETQYF
TRBJ2-3,TRBV2,TRBD1,CASRMRTGGGDTQYF
TRBJ1-1,TRBV7-2,TRBD1,CASSQTGRGDTEAFF
TRBJ2-6,TRBV25-1,.,CASSEYQGPAGANVLTF
TRBJ1-4,TRBV10-3,.,CAISELNEKLFF
TRBJ2-2,TRBV6-5,.,CASSFRAGELFF
TRBJ1-3,TRBV30,.,CAWSVTIGNTIYF
TRBJ2-1,TRBV15,TRBD2,CATSSPSSGSSYNEQFF
TRBJ2-1,TRBV28,TRBD2,CASSRAGLDMDEQFF
TRBJ2-1,TRBV5-1,.,CASSAGTPAVVLF
TRBJ2-7,TRBV6-5,.,CASSVEGVNEQYF
TRBJ2-3,TRBV11-2,.,CASSSRATDTQYF
TRBJ2-5,TRBV5-4,TRBD2,CASSPDTGILAVETQYF
TRBJ1-1,TRBV6-5,.,CASSYVPSRAEAFF
TRBJ2-3,TRBV19,.,CASSIGAATDTQYF
TRBJ2-1,TRBV6-1,TRBD2,CASSDRMSGGYNEQFF